This T cell receptor beta chain was captured in a study of blood T cell repertoires in COVID-19 (dated by TCRdb to 2019 to 2021). Background on the whole study: Collaborator samples came from the United States, Italy and Spain and covered acute and convalescent phases of COVID-19. The sample metadata nearly always contained a de-identified subject ID, COVID-19 status, age in years and sex. Subjects who had been exposed to COVID-19, were actively infected with it, or had recovered from it provided the deeply sampled blood TCRbeta repertoires that made up the dataset. The samples were drawn from the first 160 participants of the ongoing ImmuneRACE study and from some 1,300 subjects provided by 6 global collaborators. Where available, HLA class I and class II types were taken from metadata supplied by the sample provider and were not determined by assay-based typing. The prospective study material was composed of cDNA or gDNA derived from T cells, B-cell-depleted T cells, or PBMCs. The repertoires were released in a freely available public database intended as a resource for research on the immune response to SARS-CoV-2. Study-level results and caveats: The amount of clinical and demographic metadata varied by source and participant and was provided uncurated.

CDR1 SEHNR and CDR2 FQNEAQ are derived from the germline V gene (reference sequence). V is pared back by 3 bases and J by 1 base, with 19 bases lying between the germline termini. The CDR3 holds 17 amino acids from the cysteine to the phenylalanine. The read is trimmed to its CDR3 DNA, 51 bases read in frame from base 1. One collaborating source in Seattle enrolled patients during active infection and followed them longitudinally through the course of disease. Whole blood was collected in K2EDTA tubes by collaborating institutions according to the institutions' own protocols. Collaborator samples were shipped for TCRbeta analysis as frozen whole blood, isolated PBMCs, or DNA extracted from either sample type. TCRbeta CDR3 regions were amplified from genomic DNA using the immunoSEQ Assay, a bias-controlled multiplex PCR. From the authors' description of their analysis: Nucleated cell counts per sample were estimated from amplification of reference gene primers within the assay. To quantify the absolute abundance of each unique TCRbeta CDR3 rearrangement, sequence reads were collapsed and filtered. For each sample, productive Simpson clonality was calculated as the square root of Simpson's diversity index across productive rearrangements. The table comes from immuneACCESS by way of TCRdb, which keeps in-frame sequences with V and J called. Part of the clones is missing from these tables; in studies checked, under half for an unresolved V gene and the rest for unknown reasons. Clone size and the V and J calls come from that table; the DNA yielded D and trimming. In all, the sample holds about 150,000 clones, and roughly four fifths of those were seen once. The ten largest clones capture approximately 2.6% of the sample.

Concerning this clone: It has no known antigen specificity. No quality values exist for individual bases; no much larger clone is one base distant.

The TCR was taken from a woman aged 80 or over with COVID-19, enrolled during active disease. The chain is assembled from TRBV7-9 and TRBJ2-7; TRBD1 could be the D gene, as 5 bases match. The sequenced material came from peripheral blood. The CDR3 protein: CASSLRPGRVNSYEQYF. The nucleotides read TGTGCCAGCAGCTTGCGACCGGGCAGGGTAAATTCCTACGAGCAGTACTTC.